Listed here is a single T cell receptor beta chain. Antigen unknown. The table came from immunoSEQ multiplex PCR; TCRdb's copy has only in-frame clones and leaves some out. Of approximately 1.1 million clones in the sample, about 84% were seen once. V was trimmed by 3 bases and J by 9 bases, leaving 12 bases between them. CDR1 and CDR2 from the germline V gene are SNHLY and FYNNEI. The CDR3 has 13 residues. This entry comes from a study of shared clonotypes between healthy human individuals. A CD45RA-negative memory subset and a CD45RA+ naive subset were separated from the CD4+ cells. Study-level findings and limits: Non-shared clonotypes showed lower generation probabilities than clonotypes common to all four donors. Naive subsets typically showed greater estimated richness than memory subsets. Rarefaction curves obtained for sorted subsets showed sequencing incomplete despite large depth.

The sequenced sample consisted of memory CD4+ T cells from PBMCs. Specified subset: CD45RA-negative fraction. The clonotype was recovered from a man aged 18 to 30 in good health. Some clones in this sample may be carry-over from other donors' samples. V and J are TRBV2 and TRBJ1-5, with D perhaps matching TRBD1 (5 bases). The CDR3 nucleotides are TGTGCCAGCAGTGACGAGGGGTTAGCGCCCCAGCATTTT. Translated, it gives CASSDEGLAPQHF. Combining the CDR3 with reference TRBV2 and TRBJ1-5 gives the whole variable domain EPEVTQTPSHQVTQMGQEVILRCVPISNHLYFYWYRQILGQKVEFLVSFYNNEISEKSEIFDDQFSVERPDGSNFTLKIRSTKLEDSAMYFCASSDEGLAPQHFGDGTRLSIL.